One and the same sample provided the 2 T cell receptor beta chains below, sequenced in a study of T cell clones after liver transplantation. Libraries were prepared by immunoSEQ multiplex PCR; TCRdb keeps only in-frame clonotypes and omits some of them. The table lists about 75,000 clones, around 80% of them singletons. The sequenced sample was CD4+ T cells from blood, obtained less than 50 months after liver transplant. These receptors were taken from a human patient who received a liver transplant. The T cells may come from the graft donor.

The rearrangement joins TRBV2 to TRBJ2-1; tentatively, D is TRBD2 (6 bases). The ends were cut back, 8 bases at V and 1 base at J, with 18 bases in the middle. CDR1 and CDR2 from the germline V gene are SNHLY and FYNNEI. The CDR3 runs 16 residues. The CDR3 DNA reads as TGTGCCAGCGAATACCTCGGGACTTTTTCCTACAATGAGCAGTTCTTC. Amino acids: CASEYLGTFSYNEQFF.

This clone occurred a few times. The chain couples TRBV9 to TRBJ2-2; maybe TRBD2 (8 bases). The V and J ends lost 6 bases and 3 bases respectively, with 18 bases between them. The CDR3 extends over 16 amino acids. Germline CDR1 reads SGDLS; CDR2 reads YYNGEE. For the CDR3, the DNA is TGTGCCAGCACTGCGGGAGGACAGGAGTACACCGGGGAGCTGTTTTTT. It is translated as CASTAGGQEYTGELFF.